Below, 12 T cell receptor beta chains from the same sample are listed, as sequenced in a study of blood T cells in healthy people across ages (dated by TCRdb to about 2015). Library generation was performed with 5' RACE. The instrument given in TCRdb is Illumina HiSeq 2500. A second PCR of roughly 6 to 11 cycles was performed with a sample-barcoded 5' primer and a J-beta primer mix. Through fastp at Q25 and MiXCR, TCRdb rebuilt clones from the public reads, retaining in-frame beta chains. Every CDR3 protein is listed once, alongside the most common genes and DNA of its rows. Across this sample there are about 1.4 million distinct CDR3 sequences, with approximately 59% seen only once. The biggest ten clones account for about 6.7% of the sample. Material: blood. Source of these receptors: a man younger than 35 in good health.

The chain joins TRBV27 to TRBJ1-1; D unclear. This CDR3 is built from 14 residues. Trimming left V 6 bases short and J 1 base short, with 12 bases between. Germline-derived CDR1 and CDR2 are MNHEY and SMNVEV (reference sequence). The CDR3 bases are TGTGCCAGCAGCTCGGGAGGACCGAACACTGAAGCTTTCTTT. This encodes CASSSGGPNTEAFF.

This clonotype has a single count. The V call is TRBV6-6, the J call TRBJ2-7; D remains ambiguous. CDR3 length: 15 residues. The V end lost 2 bases, the J end lost 3 bases, and 14 bases lay between the germline ends. Germline lookup yields CDR1 MNHNY and CDR2 SVGAGI (reference sequence). CDR3 sequence: CASSYPERTDYEQYF. The DNA for the CDR3 is TGTGCCAGCAGTTACCCCGAAAGAACTGACTACGAGCAGTACTTC.

J is TRBJ2-3 and V is TRBV2; the match to TRBD1 covers 10 bases. Germline V lookup: CDR1 SNHLY, CDR2 FYNNEI. V lost 5 bases to trimming and J lost 5 bases; unmatched junction nucleotides: 13. CDR3 length equals 17 residues. The CDR3 loop reads CASSPRPGTGVEDTQYF. CDR3 sequence (DNA): TGTGCCAGCAGTCCCCGACCGGGGACAGGGGTGGAAGATACGCAGTATTTT.

V usage is TRBV3-1 and J usage is TRBJ2-3; D not resolved. Germline CDR1 is LGHDT and CDR2 is YNNKEL (reference sequence). V dropped 1 base and J dropped 6 bases, with 14 bases sitting between them. The length of the CDR3 is 15 residues. CDR3 nucleotides: TGTGCCAGCAGCCAAGTATGGCCCGGTCGGGATACGCAGTATTTT. It specifies CASSQVWPGRDTQYF.

This chain uses TRBV27 with TRBJ2-1; 10 nucleotides line up with TRBD2. The junction had 7 bases not matched to a gene; V was cut back by 11 bases and J by 6 bases. Looked up from germline, CDR1 is MNHEY and CDR2 is SMNVEV (reference sequence). The CDR3 is made up of 13 amino acids. The CDR3 DNA reads as TGTGCCGCACAGGGACTAGCGTCCAATGAGCAGTTCTTC. This encodes CAAQGLASNEQFF.

The genes are TRBV20-1 and TRBJ1-2; perhaps TRBD1 as D (6 bases). Trimming took off 6 bases at V and 5 bases at J, with 13 bases between the two ends. The CDR3 spans 12 residues. CDR1 and CDR2 (germline): DFQATT, SNEGSKA (reference sequence). The CDR3 DNA reads TGCAGTGCCGCTACAGGGTTATATGGCTACACCTTC. Translated: CSAATGLYGYTF.

This clonotype was detected ten times or more. This chain connects TRBV7-2 to TRBJ2-5; 7 bases agree with TRBD1. V trimming: 0 bases; J trimming: 6 bases; junction bases outside the gene matches: 4. Germline CDR1 SGHTA, CDR2 FQGNSA. The CDR3 spans 14 residues. In nucleotides, the CDR3 is TGTGCCAGCAGCTTAGCGGGCAGGGGGAAGACCCAGTACTTC. Translating gives CASSLAGRGKTQYF.

This chain links TRBV11-3 with TRBJ2-7, with D hard to call. Germline loops: CDR1 SGHNT, CDR2 YENEEA. Trimming removed 5 bases at V and 2 bases at J, with 10 bases between. There are 13 residues in the CDR3. The CDR3 sequence: CASSDDITYEQYF. The CDR3 DNA sequence: TGTGCCAGCAGCGACGATATAACCTACGAGCAGTACTTC.

In this sample, this clonotype turned up a few times. CDR3 sequence (DNA): TGTGCCAGCAGTTACTCGTCCAGGCGGTCCTACAATGAGCAGTTCTTC. This encodes CASSYSSRRSYNEQFF. V and J are TRBV6-6 and TRBJ2-1; D is ambiguous. V was trimmed by 0 bases and J by 1 base, leaving 10 bases between them. This CDR3 is 16 amino acids long. Germline V lookup: CDR1 MNHNY, CDR2 SVGAGI (reference sequence).

V usage is TRBV7-9 and J usage is TRBJ2-2; 7 bases map to TRBD1. With 1 base clipped from V and 2 bases from J, the junction kept 10 bases outside the gene matches. The CDR3 is 18 amino acids. Germline CDR1 reads SEHNR; CDR2 reads FQNEAQ (reference sequence). The CDR3 nucleotides read TGTGCCAGCAGCTTAGAGTTCAGGGACAGCCTCAACACCGGGGAGCTGTTTTTT. Its translation: CASSLEFRDSLNTGELFF.

As for this clonotype: Relative to the germline gene, one junction end is altered; a read error may explain this. The CDR3 DNA reads TGTGTCAGCACCGCCAAAAACATTCAGTACTTC. It encodes CVSTAKNIQYF. V is TRBV2 and J is TRBJ2-4, with D unclear. The CDR3 spans 11 residues. CDR1 SNHLY and CDR2 FYNNEI come from the germline V gene.

This sequence joins TRBV10-3 and TRBJ2-5; tentatively, D is TRBD2 (6 bases). This CDR3 contains 17 residues. The V and J ends lost 3 bases and 5 bases respectively, with 22 bases between them. In germline, CDR1 is ENHRY, CDR2 SYGVKD. CDR3 loop: CAISENGGPTLGETQYF. In DNA, the CDR3 is TGTGCCATCAGTGAAAACGGGGGACCCACCCTGGGGGAGACCCAGTACTTC.